This TCR beta chain was profiled in a study of OX40 agonist ivuxolimab in advanced cancers. Study-wide results and caveats: Also present in some nonresponders was a low level of normalized T-cell clonal expansion.

Notes on this clone: Its antigen remains unidentified.

Assay used: immunoSEQ multiplex PCR; TCRdb lists only in-frame clones, some missing. The repertoire holds approximately 60,000 clones, with more than 65% as singletons. CDR3 length: 15 residues. V gave up 4 bases and J gave up 6 bases; unmatched junction bases: 7. Germline-derived CDR1 and CDR2 are MNHEY and SMNVEV (reference sequence). The sequences come from CD4+ or CD8+ T cells sorted from blood, collected in a trial of the OX40 agonist ivuxolimab. This clonotype was sampled from an adult with an advanced solid tumor such as melanoma, head and neck, liver or kidney cancer. The chain couples TRBV27 to TRBJ1-5; TRBD1 aligns across 9 bases. The CDR3 loop reads CASSSAGQGFQPQHF. The CDR3 region has the DNA TGTGCCAGCAGTTCCGCGGGACAGGGCTTTCAGCCCCAGCATTTT.